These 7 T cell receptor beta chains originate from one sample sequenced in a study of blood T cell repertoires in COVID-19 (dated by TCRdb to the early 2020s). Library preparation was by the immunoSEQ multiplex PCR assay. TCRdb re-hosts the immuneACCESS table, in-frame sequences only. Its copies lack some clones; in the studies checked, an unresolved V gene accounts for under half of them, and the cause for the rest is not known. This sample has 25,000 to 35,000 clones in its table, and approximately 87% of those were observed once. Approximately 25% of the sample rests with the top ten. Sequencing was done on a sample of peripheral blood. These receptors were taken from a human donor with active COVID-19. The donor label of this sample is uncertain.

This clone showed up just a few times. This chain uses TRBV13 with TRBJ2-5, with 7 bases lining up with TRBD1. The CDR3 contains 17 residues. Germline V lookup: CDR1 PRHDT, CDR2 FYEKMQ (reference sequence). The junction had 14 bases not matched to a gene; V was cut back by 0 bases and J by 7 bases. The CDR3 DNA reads TGTGCCAGCAGCTTAGGCCGAAAGACAGGGCTTGAGGGGACCCAGTACTTC. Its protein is CASSLGRKTGLEGTQYF.

CDR3 sequence: CASSLRGTSGGYNEQFF. The CDR3 coding sequence is TGTGCCAGCAGCTTAAGGGGGACTAGCGGGGGTTACAATGAGCAGTTCTTC. The rearrangement joins TRBV7-2 to TRBJ2-1; TRBD2 matches at 14 bases. Germline assignment: CDR1 SGHTA and CDR2 FQGNSA. V shed 2 bases and J 4 bases; nucleotides not matched to a gene: 4. The CDR3 contains 17 residues.

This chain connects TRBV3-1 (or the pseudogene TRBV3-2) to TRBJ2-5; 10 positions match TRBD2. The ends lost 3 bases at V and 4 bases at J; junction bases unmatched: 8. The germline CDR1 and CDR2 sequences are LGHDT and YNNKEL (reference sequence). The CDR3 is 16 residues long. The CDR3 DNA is TGTGCCAGCAGCCACCTAGCGGGGGCCCTCGGAGAGACCCAGTACTTC. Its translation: CASSHLAGALGETQYF.

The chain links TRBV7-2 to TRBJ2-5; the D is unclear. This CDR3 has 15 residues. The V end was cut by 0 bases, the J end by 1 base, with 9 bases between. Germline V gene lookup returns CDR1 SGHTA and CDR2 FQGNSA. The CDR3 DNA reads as TGTGCCAGCAGCTTAGCGGCAGGCCCCCAAGAGACCCAGTACTTC. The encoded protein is CASSLAAGPQETQYF.

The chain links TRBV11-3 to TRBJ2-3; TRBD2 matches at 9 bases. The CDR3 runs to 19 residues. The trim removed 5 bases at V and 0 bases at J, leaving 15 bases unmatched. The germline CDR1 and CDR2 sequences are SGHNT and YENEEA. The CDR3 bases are TGTGCCAGCAGCCCAGGGCGTCCCCTGGCGGGAGGGAGCACAGATACGCAGTATTTT. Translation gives CASSPGRPLAGGSTDTQYF.

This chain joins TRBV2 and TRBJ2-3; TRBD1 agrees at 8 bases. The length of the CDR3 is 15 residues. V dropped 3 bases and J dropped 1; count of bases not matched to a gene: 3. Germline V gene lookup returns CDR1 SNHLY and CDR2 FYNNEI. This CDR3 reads CASSDDRGGTDTQYF. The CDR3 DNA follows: TGTGCCAGCAGTGATGACAGGGGAGGCACAGATACGCAGTATTTT.

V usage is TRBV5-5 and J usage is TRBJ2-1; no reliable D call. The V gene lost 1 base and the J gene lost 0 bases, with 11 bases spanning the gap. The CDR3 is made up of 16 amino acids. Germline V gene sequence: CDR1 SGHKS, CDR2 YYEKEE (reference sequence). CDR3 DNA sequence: TGTGCCAGCAGCTTGTTTCCCCGAGGCTCCTACAATGAGCAGTTCTTC. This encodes CASSLFPRGSYNEQFF.